These 30 T cell receptor beta chains share one sample of origin, sequenced in a study of cytomegalovirus exposure and HLA in healthy donors. PCR primers comprised 60 Vbeta and 13 Jbeta primers. Generated by immunoSEQ multiplex PCR, the TCRdb table keeps only in-frame clones and is missing some. This sample has 120,000 to 150,000 clones, with roughly two thirds found just once. Sequencing was done on a sample of PBMCs. These receptors came from a human donor in good health.

V gene TRBV2 combines with J gene TRBJ1-5; D not resolved. CDR1 is SNHLY and CDR2 is FYNNEI in the germline V gene. The CDR3 extends over 14 amino acids. The V end lost 1 base, the J end lost 1 base, and 5 bases lay between the germline ends. This chain's CDR3 is CASSEVSSNQPQHF. The CDR3, as DNA: TGTGCCAGCAGTGAAGTCTCGAGCAATCAGCCCCAGCATTTT.

This clone was picked up a small number of times. The chain employs TRBV11-3 and TRBJ2-1; 8 nucleotides agree with TRBD1. With 5 bases clipped from V and 4 bases from J, the junction kept 10 bases outside the gene matches. The CDR3 consists of 16 residues. In germline, CDR1 is SGHNT, CDR2 YENEEA. CDR3 DNA: TGTGCCAGCAGCCCCCGGGCAGGGGGCTTATACAATGAGCAGTTCTTC. Protein sequence: CASSPRAGGLYNEQFF.

The chain carries TRBV11-2 and TRBJ2-1; TRBD1 is a possible D gene (6 bases). Germline CDR1 and CDR2: SGHAT and FQNNGV. Trimming shortened V by 5 bases and J by 4 bases, and 18 bases separated the two germline ends. The CDR3 extends over 16 amino acids. This chain's CDR3 is CASSPVGGWAYNEQFF. As DNA, the CDR3 is TGTGCCAGCAGCCCCGTAGGGGGTTGGGCGTACAATGAGCAGTTCTTC.

Only a few counts were recorded for this clone. The chain joins TRBV19 to TRBJ2-5; 9 bases match TRBD1. Germline lookup yields CDR1 LNHDA and CDR2 SQIVND (reference sequence). The CDR3 length is 13 residues. J was trimmed by 5 bases and V by 6 bases; bases with no gene match: 4. CDR3 loop: CASSTGGGETQYF. CDR3 DNA sequence: TGTGCCAGTAGCACAGGGGGCGGGGAGACCCAGTACTTC.

This clone occurred once. The chain carries TRBV5-1 and TRBJ2-3; possibly TRBD2 for D (5 bases). CDR1 and CDR2 from the germline V gene are SGHRS and YFSETQ. Trimming stripped 1 base from V and 4 bases from J, with 7 bases between. This CDR3 contains 13 residues. The CDR3, as DNA: TGCGCCAGCAGCTTGACAGCGGCAGATACGCAGTATTTT. It encodes CASSLTAADTQYF.

This clone was picked up a small number of times. The V gene is TRBV4-2, the J gene TRBJ2-2; D remains unclear. The CDR3 runs 14 residues. The germline V and J ends were trimmed by 4 bases and 5 bases, with 11 bases remaining between them. Per the germline V gene, CDR1 is LGHNA and CDR2 is YNFKEQ. The CDR3 bases are TGTGCCAGCAGCCTCCCGTCCACTACCGGGGAGCTGTTTTTT. Amino acids: CASSLPSTTGELFF.

The chain links TRBV7-9 to TRBJ2-1, with 9 nucleotides matching TRBD2. The CDR3 runs 16 residues. Germline V gene sequence: CDR1 SEHNR, CDR2 FQNEAQ (reference sequence). The V and J ends lost 2 bases and 2 bases, in that order; junction bases with no gene match: 4. CDR3 amino acids: CASSLSVAGAYNEQFF. Here the CDR3 DNA reads TGTGCCAGCAGCTTATCGGTAGCGGGAGCCTACAATGAGCAGTTCTTC.

This sequence joins TRBV6-5 and TRBJ1-3, with TRBD1 matching over 7 bases. The V gene's germline CDR1 is MNHEY and CDR2 SVGAGI. The CDR3 is 13 residues long. With V trimmed by 6 bases and J by 2 bases, 1 base remained unmatched. CDR3 nucleotide sequence: TGTGCCAGCAGGGGGACAGCTGGAAACACCATATATTTT. It yields the protein CASRGTAGNTIYF.

The chain recombines TRBV7-9 with TRBJ2-2; maybe TRBD2 (6 bases). CDR1 is SEHNR and CDR2 is FQNEAQ in the germline V gene (reference sequence). The V gene lost 10 bases and the J gene lost 5 bases, with 23 bases spanning the gap. CDR3 size: 16 residues. The DNA for the CDR3 is TGTGCCACCCGTCTCCGTTCGGGACTTAAAACCGGGGAGCTGTTTTTT. This encodes CATRLRSGLKTGELFF.

The chain carries TRBV5-1 and TRBJ1-3; no clear D. The V and J ends lost 4 bases and 0 bases respectively, with 8 bases between them. The CDR3 has 14 amino acids. Germline V gene data show CDR1 as SGHRS and CDR2 as YFSETQ. The DNA of the CDR3 is TGCGCCAGCAGCCCTTCTAACTCTGGAAACACCATATATTTT. Translation gives CASSPSNSGNTIYF. Full variable domain (outside the CDR3, taken from reference TRBV5-1 and TRBJ1-3): KAGVTQTPRYLIKTRGQQVTLSCSPISGHRSVSWYQQTPGQGLQFLFEYFSETQRNKGNFPGRFSGRQFSNSRSEMNVSTLELGDSALYLCASSPSNSGNTIYFGEGSWLTVV.

In the case of this clone: Other DNA sequences of this sample code for an identical CDR3. The chain joins TRBV2 to TRBJ1-6; D is undetermined. CDR1 SNHLY and CDR2 FYNNEI come from the germline V gene. V lost 4 bases and J lost 7, with 8 bases in between. The CDR3 has 13 amino acids. The CDR3 region is CASSGRRNSPLHF. CDR3 DNA: TGTGCCAGCAGTGGGAGAAGAAATTCACCCCTCCACTTT.

The V gene is TRBV9, the J gene TRBJ2-5; no firm D call. The CDR3 spans 12 residues. Trimming cost V 3 bases and J 4 bases, with 7 bases left between them. The germline CDR1 and CDR2 sequences are SGDLS and YYNGEE. CDR3 nucleotide sequence: TGTGCCAGCAGCGGTCCCCTAGAGACCCAGTACTTC. Protein sequence: CASSGPLETQYF.

This clone was recorded once. V is TRBV6-5 and J is TRBJ1-2; D unclear. Germline V gene lookup returns CDR1 MNHEY and CDR2 SVGAGI. Trimming removed 6 bases from V and 7 bases from J, with 12 bases in between. CDR3 length: 12 amino acids. This CDR3 reads CASSLRGGGYTF. CDR3 coding DNA: TGTGCCAGCAGCCTTCGGGGTGGTGGCTACACCTTC.

V gene TRBV7-9 combines with J gene TRBJ1-2; D is uncertain. The V and J ends lost 1 base and 2 bases respectively, with 8 bases between them. The germline CDR1 and CDR2 sequences are SEHNR and FQNEAQ (reference sequence). This CDR3 is 14 amino acids long. The CDR3 bases are TGTGCCAGCAGCTTAGTCGGCGGAAACTATGGCTACACCTTC. It is translated as CASSLVGGNYGYTF. Drawing the rest from reference TRBV7-9 and TRBJ1-2, the complete variable domain is DTGVSQNPRHKITKRGQNVTFRCDPISEHNRLYWYRQTLGQGPEFLTYFQNEAQLEKSRLLSDRFSAERPKGSFSTLEIQRTEQGDSAMYLCASSLVGGNYGYTFGSGTRLTVV.

This clone has just one count. V gene TRBV9 combines with J gene TRBJ1-1; weak D call: TRBD1 (6 bases). Between the trimmed V and J ends, which lost 2 bases and 1 base, there was a span of 15 bases. This CDR3 has 16 residues. CDR1 SGDLS and CDR2 YYNGEE come from the germline V gene. The CDR3 sequence: CASSVIGQMTNTEAFF. For the CDR3, the DNA is TGTGCCAGCAGCGTTATAGGACAGATGACGAACACTGAAGCTTTCTTT.

CDR3 bases: TGCGCCAGCAGCCTGGAGAGCTCTGGAAACACCATATATTTT. Protein: CASSLESSGNTIYF. The chain combines TRBV5-1 with TRBJ1-3; no firm D call. Germline CDR1 reads SGHRS; CDR2 reads YFSETQ. V was cut by 4 bases and J by 0 bases, with 8 bases left in between. The CDR3 totals 14 residues. Drawing the rest from reference TRBV5-1 and TRBJ1-3, the complete variable domain is KAGVTQTPRYLIKTRGQQVTLSCSPISGHRSVSWYQQTPGQGLQFLFEYFSETQRNKGNFPGRFSGRQFSNSRSEMNVSTLELGDSALYLCASSLESSGNTIYFGEGSWLTVV.

This clone was seen only a few times. The chain couples TRBV5-4 to TRBJ1-1, with D perhaps matching TRBD1 (5 bases). The CDR3 is made up of 14 amino acids. The germline CDR1 and CDR2 sequences are SGHNT and YYREEE (reference sequence). Trimming pared 4 bases from V and 0 bases from J, leaving 10 bases between. DNA of the CDR3: TGTGCCAGCAGCCCAGGGCCCTTGAACACTGAAGCTTTCTTT. Protein: CASSPGPLNTEAFF.

V and J are TRBV7-6 and TRBJ2-1, with 10 bases that match TRBD2. The CDR3 contains 19 residues. In germline, CDR1 is SGHVS, CDR2 FNYEAQ. The junction had 9 bases not matched to a gene; V was cut back by 1 base and J by 0 bases. CDR3 DNA sequence: TGTGCCAGCAGCTTAGTGGCCCTAGCGGGAGAGAGCTCCTACAATGAGCAGTTCTTC. Its translation: CASSLVALAGESSYNEQFF.

V gene TRBV15 combines with J gene TRBJ1-1; D gene ambiguous. Deletions cut 5 bases from V and 8 bases from J, with 12 bases between. Germline V gives CDR1 LNHNV, CDR2 YYDKDF (reference sequence). The CDR3 spans 12 residues. CDR3 DNA sequence: TGTGCCACCAGCCTGAGAGGGCGGGAAGCTTTCTTT. Encoded protein: CATSLRGREAFF.

The chain employs TRBV5-4 and TRBJ2-5; no definite D call. Trimming stripped 0 bases from V and 7 bases from J, with 7 bases between. The CDR3 has 12 residues. Per germline, CDR1 SGHNT and CDR2 YYREEE (reference sequence). DNA of the CDR3: TGTGCCAGCAGCTTGGAAGGCGGGACCCAGTACTTC. Amino acids: CASSLEGGTQYF.

The chain combines TRBV5-1 with TRBJ2-7; 9 nucleotides match TRBD1. The V and J ends lost 4 bases and 4 bases, in that order; junction bases with no gene match: 6. Germline V lookup: CDR1 SGHRS, CDR2 YFSETQ. The length of the CDR3 is 14 residues. CDR3 DNA: TGCGCCAGCAGCCGTGGACAGGGGAGGTACGAGCAGTACTTC. It translates to CASSRGQGRYEQYF.

CDR3: CASSLRGQGQETQYF. Here the CDR3 DNA reads TGTGCCAGCAGCTTACGTGGACAGGGGCAAGAGACCCAGTACTTC. V and J are TRBV11-3 and TRBJ2-5; 9 bases fit TRBD1. After removal of 2 bases from V and 2 bases from J, the junction contained 3 bases not matched to a gene. Germline V gene data show CDR1 as SGHNT and CDR2 as YENEEA. This CDR3 is built from 15 residues.

This sequence joins TRBV6-6 and TRBJ2-5; the D is unclear. In germline, CDR1 is MNHNY, CDR2 SVGAGI (reference sequence). CDR3 length: 12 residues. V was pared by 9 bases and J by 3 bases, with 11 bases between. CDR3 loop: CASRRFEETQYF. CDR3 sequence (DNA): TGTGCCAGTCGGAGATTCGAAGAGACCCAGTACTTC.

The gene calls are TRBV29-1 and TRBJ2-3, with 8 bases that match TRBD1. CDR1 is SQVTM and CDR2 is ANQGSEA in the germline V gene. The CDR3 totals 15 residues. J was trimmed by 6 bases and V by 5 bases; bases with no gene match: 13. The chain's CDR3 is CSVSAGQGAGDTQYF. The CDR3 DNA is TGCAGCGTTTCCGCCGGGCAGGGGGCGGGGGATACGCAGTATTTT.

The rearrangement joins TRBV13 to TRBJ1-2; D uncertain. This CDR3 is built from 16 residues. The V and J ends lost 0 bases and 5 bases respectively, with 16 bases between them. CDR1 and CDR2 (germline): PRHDT, FYEKMQ (reference sequence). The CDR3 nucleotides are TGTGCCAGCAGCTTAGGTTTCGAGTTGAGTGGTTATGGCTACACCTTC. This codes for CASSLGFELSGYGYTF. Combining the CDR3 with reference TRBV13 and TRBJ1-2 gives the whole variable domain AAGVIQSPRHLIKEKRETATLKCYPIPRHDTVYWYQQGPGQDPQFLISFYEKMQSDKGSIPDRFSAQQFSDYHSELNMSSLELGDSALYFCASSLGFELSGYGYTFGSGTRLTVV.

The chain is built from TRBV11-1 and TRBJ2-5; D is possibly TRBD1 (6 bases). The CDR3 runs to 16 residues. With 5 bases removed from V and 5 bases from J, the gap between germline ends came to 21 bases. Germline V gene sequence: CDR1 SGHAT, CDR2 FQDESV (reference sequence). DNA for the CDR3: TGTGCCAGCAGCCAAGCCGGGACCTCAAGGGGGGAGACCCAGTACTTC. It yields the protein CASSQAGTSRGETQYF.

With respect to this clone: One end of the junction varies from germline; a read error may be responsible. The chain uses TRBV7-9 and TRBJ2-1, with TRBD2 matching over 8 bases. The CDR3 spans 15 residues. Germline values: CDR1 SEHNR, CDR2 FQNEAQ (reference sequence). CDR3 coding DNA: TGTTCCAGCAGTCTAAGTAGCGGGACTTACAATGAGCAGTTCTTC. This gives the protein CSSSLSSGTYNEQFF.

The chain links TRBV9 to TRBJ1-2, with 7 bases that match TRBD1. The CDR3 has 14 residues. Germline V gene data show CDR1 as SGDLS and CDR2 as YYNGEE. After removal of 4 bases from V and 2 bases from J, the junction contained 5 bases not matched to a gene. The CDR3 DNA follows: TGTGCCAGCAGCAAGGGGGCAAGCAACTATGGCTACACCTTC. It is translated as CASSKGASNYGYTF. The whole variable domain, filled in from reference TRBV9 and TRBJ1-2, reads DSGVTQTPKHLITATGQRVTLRCSPRSGDLSVYWYQQSLDQGLQFLIQYYNGEERAKGNILERFSAQQFPDLHSELNLSSLELGDSALYFCASSKGASNYGYTFGSGTRLTVV.

This clone was observed a few times. The chain links TRBV5-7 to TRBJ1-2; 10 nucleotides match TRBD1. TRBV5-7 is identified as an open reading frame with a role that is uncertain. CDR3 length equals 19 residues. The ends lost 0 bases at V and 6 bases at J; junction bases unmatched: 17. This CDR3 is CASSLEWSGTGVSRDGYTF. The DNA for the CDR3 is TGTGCCAGCAGCTTGGAATGGTCCGGGACAGGGGTTTCTCGGGATGGCTACACCTTC.

In its sample, this clone was seen a few times. The V and J genes are TRBV5-1 and TRBJ2-7, with 9 nucleotides matching TRBD2. This CDR3 region has 16 residues. V was pared by 0 bases and J by 3 bases, with 7 bases of the junction left unmatched. Germline CDR1 SGHRS, CDR2 YFSETQ. The CDR3, as DNA: TGCGCCAGCAGCTTGGGTAGTAGCGGGAGCGGCTACGAGCAGTACTTC. Residues: CASSLGSSGSGYEQYF.